This TCR beta chain was captured by sequencing in a study of blood T cell repertoires in COVID-19. Authors' analysis steps: The assay estimated nucleated cells by amplifying reference gene primers. Assay: immunoSEQ multiplex PCR; the TCRdb copy retains only in-frame clones and omits some. Clonal size and the V and J genes are those of that table, whereas D and trimming came from the DNA. This table holds 95,000 to 150,000 clones, about 85% found once. Material: peripheral blood. The clonotype comes from a woman older than 75 with acute or convalescent COVID-19.

The CDR3 protein is CASSLLASGAGELFF. The DNA of the CDR3 is TGTGCCAGCAGCTTGCTGGCTTCGGGGGCCGGGGAGCTGTTTTTT. This chain links TRBV5-5 with TRBJ2-2; D is perhaps TRBD2 (6 bases). Per germline, CDR1 SGHKS and CDR2 YYEKEE (reference sequence). Trimming left V 1 base short and J 6 bases short, with 13 bases between. The CDR3 loop spans 15 amino acids.